Detailed here is one T cell receptor beta chain. The sample belongs to a study of shared T cell receptors in the human thymus. The CDR3 extends over 16 amino acids. Trimming at V came to 4 bases and at J to 7 bases, leaving 11 bases not matched to a gene. CDR1 is LNHNV and CDR2 is YYDKDF in the germline V gene (reference sequence). Clones were read by immunoSEQ multiplex PCR, and TCRdb kept only the in-frame ones, dropping some. The repertoire includes hundreds of thousands of clones, about 80% of them detected once, and about 0.013% sits in the top ten. The sample also formed part of further work on human thymus T cells. This second study says: Those donating were healthy Finnish infants in corrective surgery for congenital heart defects. Corrective heart surgery yielded resections, and these provided the thymus tissue. The authors found apparently biased V and J gene usage in thymic and blood repertoires. Thymic repertoires of unrelated individuals were reported in related research to overlap highly.

The sequenced sample consisted of thymocytes. This TCR came from a boy younger than two with a congenital heart defect. The chain uses TRBV15 and TRBJ2-3; 10 bases fit TRBD2. CDR3: CATSTPPSGSVYTQYF. The CDR3 DNA follows: TGTGCCACCAGCACCCCTCCTAGCGGGAGTGTATATACGCAGTATTTT.